This T cell receptor (beta chain) was documented in a study of blood T cell repertoires in COVID-19. Study in general: Sites in the United States, Italy and Spain provided acute and convalescent COVID-19 samples.

Trimming removed 0 bases from V and 11 bases from J, with 8 bases in between. Germline V gene lookup returns CDR1 DFQATT and CDR2 SNEGSKA (reference sequence). The CDR3 covers 11 residues. This clone was seen only once. How the authors handled the data: Reference gene primer amplification yielded estimated nucleated cell counts. Measured with immunoSEQ multiplex PCR; TCRdb has only the in-frame clones, and not every one. That table supplies the V and J calls and clone size; D and trimming were determined from the DNA. The table lists more than 95,000 clones, 80% to 90% of them singletons. What was sequenced was peripheral blood. This sequence originates from a man aged 80 or over with active or convalescent COVID-19. The rearrangement uses TRBV20-1 and TRBJ1-5; D is unclear. This CDR3 is CSARDGTTQHF. DNA for the CDR3: TGCAGTGCTAGAGACGGTACGACCCAGCATTTT.